The 27 T cell receptor beta chains listed next were all sequenced from one sample in a study of beta chain features in type 1 diabetes. The isolated RNA, all of it, was reverse transcribed, so expressed TCRB transcripts were what got sequenced. Data came from immunoSEQ multiplex PCR; TCRdb stores just in-frame clones and leaves some out. Of under 450,000 clones listed, around 14% are singletons. Sequenced material: naive CD4+ T cells from blood. These receptors all come from a man aged 25-45 years in good health.

The CDR3 here is CAWTGHPAGANVLTF. The CDR3 DNA sequence: TGTGCCTGGACAGGGCACCCGGCTGGGGCCAACGTCCTGACTTTC. The chain employs TRBV30 and TRBJ2-6; D possibly corresponds to TRBD1 (5 bases). Germline lookup yields CDR1 GTSNPN and CDR2 SVGIG (reference sequence). CDR3 size: 15 residues. Trimming took off 4 bases at V and 2 bases at J, with 12 bases between the two ends. The whole variable domain, filled in from reference TRBV30 and TRBJ2-6, reads SQTIHQWPATLVQPVGSPLSLECTVEGTSNPNLYWYRQAAGRGLQLLFYSVGIGQISSEVPQNLSASRPQDRQFILSSKKLLLSDSGFYLCAWTGHPAGANVLTFGAGSRLTVL.

A few counts support this clone. The chain has TRBV21-1 and TRBJ2-7. TRBV21-1 represents a pseudogene. There are 15 residues in the CDR3. CDR3 in DNA: TGTGCCAGCAGCAAAGTAGTAGGGGGGCTATACGAGCAGTACGTC. Translation gives CASSKVVGGLYEQYV.

This chain links TRBV7-9 with TRBJ2-1; possible D gene TRBD2, 6 bases. The CDR3 has 14 amino acids. Germline CDR1 and CDR2: SEHNR and FQNEAQ (reference sequence). The ends were cut back, 5 bases at V and 7 bases at J, with 15 bases in the middle. The CDR3 reads CASSAPGLRNEQFF. CDR3 sequence (DNA): TGTGCCAGCAGCGCCCCGGGACTGCGGAATGAGCAGTTCTTC.

This clone was found a few times. This chain joins TRBV4-3 and TRBJ2-5, with D perhaps assigned TRBD1 or TRBD2 (6 bases each). This CDR3 comprises 15 residues. Germline V gives CDR1 LGHNA, CDR2 YSLEER. Trimming removed 5 bases from V and 1 base from J, with 14 bases in between. The CDR3 DNA reads as TGCGCCAGCAGCGTCGAAGGGGGAGGCCAAGAGACCCAGTACTTC. Translating it yields CASSVEGGGQETQYF.

This chain joins TRBV5-6 and TRBJ1-2; 8 positions agree with TRBD1. The CDR3 is 13 residues long. Germline assignment: CDR1 SGHDT and CDR2 YYEEEE. With V trimmed by 3 bases and J by 5 bases, 3 bases remained unmatched. Here the CDR3 DNA reads TGTGCCAGCAGCTCGGACAGGGAGTATGGCTACACCTTC. Its protein is CASSSDREYGYTF.

This clone was found a few times. The gene calls are TRBV15 and TRBJ2-2; perhaps D is TRBD1 or TRBD2 (5 bases each). Germline V gene lookup returns CDR1 LNHNV and CDR2 YYDKDF (reference sequence). V lost 0 bases and J 7 bases, leaving 6 bases between the germline ends. CDR3 size: 13 residues. The CDR3 coding sequence is TGTGCCACCAGCAGAGATGGGGGCGGGGAGCTGTTTTTT. The encoded protein is CATSRDGGGELFF.

The sample holds a few counts of this clone. The chain's CDR3 is CASSQGPSGRGQETQYF. The CDR3 coding sequence is TGCGCCAGCAGCCAAGGCCCTAGCGGGAGGGGACAAGAGACCCAGTACTTC. The V gene is TRBV4-3, the J gene TRBJ2-5; TRBD2 agrees at 12 bases. J was trimmed by 2 bases and V by 1 base; bases with no gene match: 5. Germline V CDR1 and CDR2: LGHNA, YSLEER. CDR3 length equals 17 residues.

The sample holds a few counts of this clone. This chain links TRBV19 with TRBJ2-5; 9 bases are a match to TRBD2. With V trimmed by 6 bases and J by 4 bases, 15 bases remained unmatched. Germline CDR1 is LNHDA and CDR2 is SQIVND (reference sequence). This CDR3 contains 17 residues. Here the CDR3 reads CASRSLGSGGPAETQYF. CDR3 nucleotide sequence: TGTGCCAGTAGATCCCTGGGTAGCGGGGGTCCCGCAGAGACCCAGTACTTC.

This clone was counted between two and nine times. Other nucleotide sequences in the sample specify the same CDR3. The V call is TRBV4-3, the J call TRBJ1-1, with unresolved D. Germline V CDR1 and CDR2: LGHNA, YSLEER. The ends were cut back, 0 bases at V and 0 bases at J, with 5 bases in the middle. The CDR3 runs to 14 residues. CDR3 nucleotides: TGCGCCAGCAGCCAAGATCGGGTGAACACTGAAGCTTTCTTT. It specifies CASSQDRVNTEAFF.

This clone was recorded a few times. The chain combines TRBV7-9 with TRBJ2-1, with 8 bases aligning to TRBD2. CDR3 length equals 14 residues. Germline loops: CDR1 SEHNR, CDR2 FQNEAQ (reference sequence). Unmatched junction bases numbered 8, after V lost 10 bases and J lost 3 bases. CDR3 sequence reads: CATDIAGRYNEQFF. CDR3 DNA sequence: TGTGCCACCGATATAGCGGGACGCTACAATGAGCAGTTCTTC.

This clone has a handful of counts. This chain uses TRBV19 with TRBJ1-5, with 8 bases lining up with TRBD1. This CDR3 region has 17 residues. CDR1 is LNHDA, CDR2 SQIVND, per germline (reference sequence). V lost 3 bases and J lost 2; bases outside the gene matches: 9. This CDR3 is CASSIAGQGIGNQPQHF. CDR3 bases: TGTGCCAGTAGTATCGCAGGACAGGGCATTGGCAATCAGCCCCAGCATTTT.

This clone was observed a few times. The chain joins TRBV6-1 to TRBJ2-5; TRBD1 matches 9 bases. Germline-derived CDR1 and CDR2 are MNHNS and SASEGT. The CDR3 contains 17 residues. V was clipped by 2 bases and J by 1 base; unmatched bases: 8. In DNA form, the CDR3 reads TGTGCCAGCAGTGAACGGGACAGGGTAAACGCCCAAGAGACCCAGTACTTC. Residues: CASSERDRVNAQETQYF.

In its sample, this clone was seen a few times. The chain joins TRBV5-1 to TRBJ1-1; D uncertain. CDR1 is SGHRS and CDR2 is YFSETQ in the germline V gene. V lost 4 bases, J lost 5 bases, and 12 bases lay in between. The CDR3 is 13 residues long. CDR3 sequence: CASSRAERTEAFF. The CDR3 region has the DNA TGCGCCAGCAGCCGTGCCGAACGGACTGAAGCTTTCTTT.

In this sample, this clone turned up many times. J is TRBJ2-1 and V is TRBV10-3; D remains unclear. CDR1 and CDR2 (germline): ENHRY, SYGVKD. With 4 bases removed from V and 9 bases from J, the gap between germline ends came to 16 bases. CDR3 length: 14 residues. CDR3 protein: CAISAEALMGEQFF. As DNA, the CDR3 is TGTGCCATCAGTGCCGAGGCCTTGATGGGTGAGCAGTTCTTC.

This clone has only a few counts. The chain joins TRBV7-9 to TRBJ2-2; TRBD1 agrees at 9 bases. The CDR3 loop spans 14 amino acids. Trimming removed 4 bases from V and 7 bases from J; junction bases left unmatched: 4. Germline CDR1 reads SEHNR; CDR2 reads FQNEAQ (reference sequence). The CDR3 DNA follows: TGTGCCAGCAGCTCGGGACAGGGATTCGGGGAGCTGTTTTTT. Translating gives CASSSGQGFGELFF. Complete variable domain (other parts from reference TRBV7-9 and TRBJ2-2): DTGVSQNPRHKITKRGQNVTFRCDPISEHNRLYWYRQTLGQGPEFLTYFQNEAQLEKSRLLSDRFSAERPKGSFSTLEIQRTEQGDSAMYLCASSSGQGFGELFFGEGSRLTVL.

J is TRBJ2-7 and V is TRBV7-2, with 7 positions matching TRBD1. This CDR3 is built from 13 residues. With 0 bases clipped from V and 12 bases from J, the junction kept 8 bases outside the gene matches. CDR1 is SGHTA and CDR2 is FQGNSA in the germline V gene. The CDR3 DNA reads TGTGCCAGCAGCTTAGCGGAGAGACAGGGTCGGTACTTC. Protein product: CASSLAERQGRYF.

This clone was counted a few times. The V gene is TRBV10-3, the J gene TRBJ2-2, with D unresolved. The CDR3 runs 13 residues. V lost 3 bases and J 3 bases, leaving 5 bases between the germline ends. In germline, CDR1 is ENHRY, CDR2 SYGVKD. CDR3 coding DNA: TGTGCCATCAGTGAAGAGTACACCGGGGAGCTGTTTTTT. This gives the protein CAISEEYTGELFF.

CDR3 residues: CASSEPPYGYTF. CDR3 coding DNA: TGTGCCAGTAGTGAGCCACCGTATGGCTACACCTTC. The chain has TRBV19 and TRBJ1-2; D is ambiguous. V was pared by 5 bases and J by 5 bases, with 9 bases between. The germline gives CDR1 LNHDA, CDR2 SQIVND (reference sequence). The CDR3 loop spans 12 amino acids. Full variable domain (outside the CDR3, taken from reference TRBV19 and TRBJ1-2): DGGITQSPKYLFRKEGQNVTLSCEQNLNHDAMYWYRQDPGQGLRLIYYSQIVNDFQKGDIAEGYSVSREKKESFPLTVTSAQKNPTAFYLCASSEPPYGYTFGSGTRLTVV.

This clone was counted only a few times. The chain is built from TRBV5-4 and TRBJ1-1; D remains unclear. The CDR3 runs 12 residues. Germline-derived CDR1 and CDR2 are SGHNT and YYREEE (reference sequence). The V gene lost 1 base and the J gene lost 2 bases, with 3 bases spanning the gap. The CDR3 sequence: CASSLYNTEAFF. DNA of the CDR3: TGTGCCAGCAGCTTGTACAACACTGAAGCTTTCTTT.

The J gene is TRBJ2-5, the V gene TRBV6-1; 9 bases line up with TRBD1. This CDR3 has 15 amino acids. V lost 2 bases, J lost 5 bases, and 6 bases stayed unmatched. Germline V gene data show CDR1 as MNHNS and CDR2 as SASEGT. Here the CDR3 reads CASSERGQGWETQYF. CDR3 DNA sequence: TGTGCCAGCAGTGAACGGGGACAGGGCTGGGAGACCCAGTACTTC.

This clone was found a few times. The rearrangement uses TRBV15 and TRBJ2-7; no clear D gene. Trimming left V 0 bases short and J 2 bases short, with 8 bases between. Per germline, CDR1 LNHNV and CDR2 YYDKDF (reference sequence). This CDR3 contains 14 residues. The CDR3 bases are TGTGCCACCAGCAGAGAGGCAGGAACCTACGAGCAGTACTTC. Amino acid sequence: CATSREAGTYEQYF.

The chain carries TRBV18 and TRBJ2-7; perhaps TRBD2 as D (5 bases). CDR1 is KGHSH, CDR2 LQKENI, per germline. The CDR3 runs 13 residues. Trimming cost V 4 bases and J 6 bases, with 13 bases left between them. CDR3 sequence (DNA): TGTGCCAGCTCACAAGCGGCAACGCTCGAGCAGTACTTC. As protein: CASSQAATLEQYF.

This clone was seen a handful of times. This sequence joins TRBV2 and TRBJ2-5; D is uncertain. In germline, CDR1 is SNHLY, CDR2 FYNNEI. The CDR3 is 13 amino acids. With 5 bases removed from V and 1 base from J, the gap between germline ends came to 8 bases. CDR3 in DNA: TGTGCCAGCAGTCCCTACCCCCAAGAGACCCAGTACTTC. Translated, it gives CASSPYPQETQYF.

This chain uses TRBV27 with TRBJ2-5, with D possibly TRBD2 on 5 matching bases. Trimming left V 2 bases short and J 5 bases short, with 9 bases between. Germline-derived CDR1 and CDR2 are MNHEY and SMNVEV (reference sequence). The CDR3 length is 13 residues. CDR3 bases: TGTGCCAGCAGTTTAGGCCCGGGGGAGACCCAGTACTTC. Its translation is CASSLGPGETQYF.

This clone was found a few times. The V and J genes are TRBV7-9 and TRBJ2-7, with no clear D. The CDR3 contains 14 residues. The germline CDR1 and CDR2 sequences are SEHNR and FQNEAQ (reference sequence). Trimming shortened V by 5 bases and J by 5 bases, and 16 bases separated the two germline ends. In DNA form, the CDR3 reads TGTGCCAGCAGCATGAACCTCTTCCTCGACGAGCAGTACGTC. The encoded protein is CASSMNLFLDEQYV.

CDR3: CAISTYTEAFF. CDR3 nucleotide sequence: TGTGCCATCAGTACCTACACTGAAGCTTTCTTT. This chain uses TRBV10-3 with TRBJ1-1; no clear D gene. Between the trimmed V and J ends, which lost 5 bases and 3 bases, there was a span of 4 bases. This CDR3 has 11 amino acids. The germline V gene has CDR1 ENHRY and CDR2 SYGVKD.

The sample holds a few counts of this clone. The chain employs TRBV29-1 and TRBJ2-5, with D uncertain. V was clipped by 7 bases and J by 2 bases, with 5 bases between them. Germline-derived CDR1 and CDR2 are SQVTM and ANQGSEA. The CDR3 spans 10 residues. The CDR3 DNA sequence: TGCAGCGGCCTTCAAGAGACCCAGTACTTC. Its translation: CSGLQETQYF.